Detailed here is one TCR beta chain. The antigen is unknown. Since all of the isolated RNA was reverse transcribed, expressed TCRB transcripts were what got sequenced. Assay: immunoSEQ multiplex PCR; the TCRdb copy retains only in-frame clones and omits some. The table has 220,000 or so clones, around 65% seen once. CD45RO/CCR7/CD25/CD127/CD95/CD27 staining was used to isolate CD4+ naive, central memory, regulatory and stem cell-like memory cells by sorting. The germline CDR1 and CDR2 sequences are SNHLY and FYNNEI. This CDR3 is built from 12 residues. The V gene lost 2 bases and the J gene lost 2 bases, with 2 bases spanning the gap. The record originates from a study of beta chain features in type 1 diabetes. Across the study: Healthy donors resembled patients in age, gender and cell yields.

Study outcomes and limitations: All four CD4+ subsets from Type 1 diabetes patients carried moderately but significantly shorter TCRB CDR3s.

The sequencing sample was made of naive CD4+ T cells from blood. The chain links TRBV2 to TRBJ2-3, with D unresolved. The source is a man younger than 45 in good health. The CDR3 DNA is TGTGCCAGCAGTGAACTCACAGATACGCAGTATTTT. As protein: CASSELTDTQYF.